This record looks at one T cell receptor (beta chain) sequence and its context. Its target is not known. The data are from a study of shared clonotypes between healthy human individuals. Study-wide findings and caveats: Collection of samples was limited to blood; tissue repertoires likely differ.

CDR1 is SGHNT, CDR2 YYREEE, per germline (reference sequence). The CDR3 contains 13 residues. Trimming took off 5 bases at V and 10 bases at J, with 18 bases between the two ends. The repertoire was sequenced with immunoSEQ multiplex PCR; TCRdb's copy has only in-frame clones and lacks some. Seen here are 550,000 to 800,000 clones, about 90% observed once, and the top ten hold about a third. This chain joins TRBV5-4 and TRBJ1-2; possible D gene TRBD1, 6 bases. This receptor was taken from a man between 18 and 35 years old in good health. Some clones in this sample may be carry-over from other donors' samples. Sequencing was done on a sample of memory CD8+ T cells from PBMCs. As for subset: CD45RO+ cells pooled with CCR7-negative TemRA cells. Here the CDR3 DNA reads TGTGCCAGCAGTTCGCCGGCCGGGGGCGCCTACACCTTC. Translated, it gives CASSSPAGGAYTF.